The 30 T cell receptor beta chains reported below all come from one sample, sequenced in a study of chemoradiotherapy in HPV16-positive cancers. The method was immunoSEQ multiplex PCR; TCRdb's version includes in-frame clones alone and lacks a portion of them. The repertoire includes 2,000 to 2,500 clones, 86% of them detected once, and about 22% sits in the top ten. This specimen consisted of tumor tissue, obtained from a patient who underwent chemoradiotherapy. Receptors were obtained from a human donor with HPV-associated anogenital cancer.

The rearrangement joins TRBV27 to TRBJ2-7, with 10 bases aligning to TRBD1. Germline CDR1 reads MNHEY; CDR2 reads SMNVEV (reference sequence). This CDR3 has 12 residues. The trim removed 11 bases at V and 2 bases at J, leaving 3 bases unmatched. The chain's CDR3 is CAAGQGPYEQYF. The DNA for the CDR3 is TGTGCCGCGGGACAGGGGCCCTACGAGCAGTACTTC.

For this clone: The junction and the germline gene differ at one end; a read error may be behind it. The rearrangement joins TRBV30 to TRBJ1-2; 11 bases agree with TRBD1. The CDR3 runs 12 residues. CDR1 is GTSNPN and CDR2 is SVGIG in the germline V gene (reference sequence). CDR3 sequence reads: CAWRRGQGADAF. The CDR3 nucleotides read TGTGCCTGGAGGCGTGGACAGGGGGCGGACGCCTTC.

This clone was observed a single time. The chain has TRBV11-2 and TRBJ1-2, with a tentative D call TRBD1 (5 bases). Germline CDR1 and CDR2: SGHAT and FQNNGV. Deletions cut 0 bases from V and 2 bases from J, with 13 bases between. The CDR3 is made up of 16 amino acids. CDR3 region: CASSLDGRGANYGYTF. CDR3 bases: TGTGCCAGCAGCTTAGATGGGAGGGGTGCGAACTATGGCTACACCTTC.

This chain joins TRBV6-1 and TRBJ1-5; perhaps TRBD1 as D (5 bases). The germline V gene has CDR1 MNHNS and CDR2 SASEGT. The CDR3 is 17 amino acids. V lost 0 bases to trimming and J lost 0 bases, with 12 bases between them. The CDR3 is CASSEAGGAYSNQPQHF. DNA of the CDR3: TGTGCCAGCAGTGAAGCAGGAGGGGCTTATAGCAATCAGCCCCAGCATTTT.

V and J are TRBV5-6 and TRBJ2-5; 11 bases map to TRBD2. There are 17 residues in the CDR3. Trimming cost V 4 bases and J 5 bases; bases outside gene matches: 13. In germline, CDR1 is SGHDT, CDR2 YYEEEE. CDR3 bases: TGTGCCAGCAGCGTCGGGACTAGCGGAACGATCAGGGAGACCCAGTACTTC. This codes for CASSVGTSGTIRETQYF.

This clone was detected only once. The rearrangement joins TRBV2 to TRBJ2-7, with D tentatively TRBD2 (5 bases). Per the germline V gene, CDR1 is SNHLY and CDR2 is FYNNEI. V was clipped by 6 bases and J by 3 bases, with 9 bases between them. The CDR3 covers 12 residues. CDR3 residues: CASRGDYYEQYF. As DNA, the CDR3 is TGTGCCAGCAGGGGAGACTACTACGAGCAGTACTTC. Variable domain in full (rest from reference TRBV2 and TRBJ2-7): EPEVTQTPSHQVTQMGQEVILRCVPISNHLYFYWYRQILGQKVEFLVSFYNNEISEKSEIFDDQFSVERPDGSNFTLKIRSTKLEDSAMYFCASRGDYYEQYFGPGTRLTVT.

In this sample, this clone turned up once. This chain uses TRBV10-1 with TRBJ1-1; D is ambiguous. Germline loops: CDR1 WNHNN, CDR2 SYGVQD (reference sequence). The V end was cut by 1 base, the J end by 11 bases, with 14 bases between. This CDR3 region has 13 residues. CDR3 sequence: CASSELREGFAFF. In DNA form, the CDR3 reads TGCGCCAGCAGTGAGTTGCGTGAAGGGTTTGCTTTCTTT.

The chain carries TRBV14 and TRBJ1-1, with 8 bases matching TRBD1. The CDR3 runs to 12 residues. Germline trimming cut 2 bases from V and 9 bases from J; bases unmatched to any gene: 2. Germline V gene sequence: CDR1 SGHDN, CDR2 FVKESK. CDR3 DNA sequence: TGTGCCAGCAGCCAATCAGGGGGCAAAGCTTTCTTT. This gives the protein CASSQSGGKAFF.

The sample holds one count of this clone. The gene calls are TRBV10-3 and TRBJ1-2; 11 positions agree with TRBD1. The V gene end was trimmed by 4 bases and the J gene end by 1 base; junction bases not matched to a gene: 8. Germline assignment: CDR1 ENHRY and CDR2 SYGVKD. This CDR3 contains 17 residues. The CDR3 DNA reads TGTGCCATCAGTGGACCGGGACAGGGGGGCGATAACTATGGCTACACCTTC. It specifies CAISGPGQGGDNYGYTF.

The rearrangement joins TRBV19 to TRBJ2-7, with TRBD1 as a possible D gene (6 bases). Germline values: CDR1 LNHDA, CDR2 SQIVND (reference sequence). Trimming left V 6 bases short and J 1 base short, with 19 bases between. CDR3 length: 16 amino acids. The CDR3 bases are TGTGCCAGTAGCTCGACCGGGACACGAAGTTCCTACGAGCAGTACTTC. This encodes CASSSTGTRSSYEQYF.

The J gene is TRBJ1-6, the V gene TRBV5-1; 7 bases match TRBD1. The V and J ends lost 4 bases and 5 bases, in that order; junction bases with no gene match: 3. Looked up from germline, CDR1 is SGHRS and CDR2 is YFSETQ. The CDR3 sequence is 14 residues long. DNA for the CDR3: TGCGCCAGCAGCCAGACAGGGAATAATTCACCCCTCCACTTT. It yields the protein CASSQTGNNSPLHF.

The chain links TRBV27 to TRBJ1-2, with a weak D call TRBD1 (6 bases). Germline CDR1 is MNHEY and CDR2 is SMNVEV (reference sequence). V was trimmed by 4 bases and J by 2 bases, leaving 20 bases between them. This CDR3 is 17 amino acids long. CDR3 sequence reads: CASSYGGALVGNYGYTF. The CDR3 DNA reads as TGTGCCAGCAGTTATGGGGGGGCCTTAGTTGGGAACTATGGCTACACCTTC.

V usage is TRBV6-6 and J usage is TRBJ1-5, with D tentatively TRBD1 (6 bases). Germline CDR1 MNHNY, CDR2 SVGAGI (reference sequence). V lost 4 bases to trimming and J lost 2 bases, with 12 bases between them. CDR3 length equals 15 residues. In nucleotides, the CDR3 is TGTGCCAGCAGTTCACAGGGAAAGGGCAATCAGCCCCAGCATTTT. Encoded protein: CASSSQGKGNQPQHF.

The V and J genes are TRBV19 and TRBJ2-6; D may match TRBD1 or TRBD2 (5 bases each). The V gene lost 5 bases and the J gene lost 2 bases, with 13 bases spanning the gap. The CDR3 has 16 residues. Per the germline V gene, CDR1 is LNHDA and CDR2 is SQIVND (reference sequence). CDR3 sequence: CASSRPQGAGANVLTF. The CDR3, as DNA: TGTGCCAGTAGTCGACCGCAGGGAGCTGGGGCCAACGTCCTGACTTTC.

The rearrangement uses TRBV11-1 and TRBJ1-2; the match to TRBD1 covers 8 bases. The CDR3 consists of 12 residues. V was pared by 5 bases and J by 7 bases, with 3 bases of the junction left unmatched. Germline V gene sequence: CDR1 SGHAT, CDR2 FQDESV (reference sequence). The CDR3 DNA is TGTGCCAGCAGCAAGACAGGGGCTGGCTACACCTTC. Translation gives CASSKTGAGYTF. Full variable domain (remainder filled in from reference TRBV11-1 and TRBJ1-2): EAEVAQSPRYKITEKSQAVAFWCDPISGHATLYWYRQILGQGPELLVQFQDESVVDDSQLPKDRFSAERLKGVDSTLKIQPAELGDSAMYLCASSKTGAGYTFGSGTRLTVV.

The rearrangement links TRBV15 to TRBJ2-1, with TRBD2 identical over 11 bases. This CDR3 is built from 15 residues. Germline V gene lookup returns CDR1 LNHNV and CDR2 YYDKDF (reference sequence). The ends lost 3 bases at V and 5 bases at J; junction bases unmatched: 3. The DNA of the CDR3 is TGTGCCACCAGCAGGGGGGGACTAGCGGACAATGAGCAGTTCTTC. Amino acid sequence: CATSRGGLADNEQFF.

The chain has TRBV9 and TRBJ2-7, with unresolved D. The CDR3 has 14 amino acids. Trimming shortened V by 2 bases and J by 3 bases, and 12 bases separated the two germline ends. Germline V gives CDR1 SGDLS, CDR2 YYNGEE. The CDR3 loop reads CASSVYPTGYEQYF. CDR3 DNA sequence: TGTGCCAGCAGCGTTTACCCAACGGGCTACGAGCAGTACTTC. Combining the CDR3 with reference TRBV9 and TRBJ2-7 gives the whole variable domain DSGVTQTPKHLITATGQRVTLRCSPRSGDLSVYWYQQSLDQGLQFLIQYYNGEERAKGNILERFSAQQFPDLHSELNLSSLELGDSALYFCASSVYPTGYEQYFGPGTRLTVT.

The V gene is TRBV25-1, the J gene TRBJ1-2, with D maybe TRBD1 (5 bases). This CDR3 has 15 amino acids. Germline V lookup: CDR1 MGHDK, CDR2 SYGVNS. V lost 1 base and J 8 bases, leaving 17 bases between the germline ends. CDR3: CASSESIGQGYGYTF. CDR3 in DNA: TGTGCCAGCAGTGAATCAATTGGGCAGGGATACGGCTACACCTTC.

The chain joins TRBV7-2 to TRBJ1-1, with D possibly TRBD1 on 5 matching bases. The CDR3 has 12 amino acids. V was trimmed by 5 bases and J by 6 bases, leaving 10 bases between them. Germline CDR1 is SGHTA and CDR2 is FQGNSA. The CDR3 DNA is TGTGCCAGCAGCCCGGGACTGTCTGAAGCTTTCTTT. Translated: CASSPGLSEAFF.

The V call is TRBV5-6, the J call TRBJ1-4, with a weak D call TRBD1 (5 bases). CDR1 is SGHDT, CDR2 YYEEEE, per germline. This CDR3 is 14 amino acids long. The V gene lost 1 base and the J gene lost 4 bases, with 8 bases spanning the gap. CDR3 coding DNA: TGTGCCAGCAGCTTGAGACAGAATAATGAAAAACTGTTTTTT. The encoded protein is CASSLRQNNEKLFF.

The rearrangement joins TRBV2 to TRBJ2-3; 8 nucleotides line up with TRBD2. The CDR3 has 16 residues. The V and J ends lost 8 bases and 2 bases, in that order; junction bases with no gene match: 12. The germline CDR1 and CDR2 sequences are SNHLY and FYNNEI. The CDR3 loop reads CASRYTSGGITDTQYF. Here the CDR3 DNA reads TGTGCCAGCCGATACACTAGCGGAGGGATCACAGATACGCAGTATTTT.

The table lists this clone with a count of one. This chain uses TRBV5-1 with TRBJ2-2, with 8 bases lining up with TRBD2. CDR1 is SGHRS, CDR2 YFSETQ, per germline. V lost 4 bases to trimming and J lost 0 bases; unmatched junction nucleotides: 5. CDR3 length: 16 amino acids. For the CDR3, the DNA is TGCGCCAGCAGCCCCGCGGGGGGCGCGAACACCGGGGAGCTGTTTTTT. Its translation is CASSPAGGANTGELFF.

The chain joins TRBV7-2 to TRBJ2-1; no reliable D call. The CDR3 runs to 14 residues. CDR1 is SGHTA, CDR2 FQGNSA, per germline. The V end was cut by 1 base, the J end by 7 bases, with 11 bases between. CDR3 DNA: TGTGCCAGCAGCTTAGTATCCAGTTTTAATGAGCAGTTCTTC. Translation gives CASSLVSSFNEQFF.

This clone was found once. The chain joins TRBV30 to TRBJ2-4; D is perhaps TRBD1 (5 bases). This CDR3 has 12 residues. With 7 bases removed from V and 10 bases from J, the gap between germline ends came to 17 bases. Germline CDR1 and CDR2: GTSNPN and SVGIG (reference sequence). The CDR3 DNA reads TGTGCCTACGACTTGGGGCAAGGAATTCAGTACTTC. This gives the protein CAYDLGQGIQYF.

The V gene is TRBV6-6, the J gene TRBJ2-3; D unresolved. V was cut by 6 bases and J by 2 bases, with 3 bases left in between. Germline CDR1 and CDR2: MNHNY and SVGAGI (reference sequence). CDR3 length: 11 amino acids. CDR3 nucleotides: TGTGCCAGCAGCGCCACAGATACGCAGTATTTT. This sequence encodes CASSATDTQYF.

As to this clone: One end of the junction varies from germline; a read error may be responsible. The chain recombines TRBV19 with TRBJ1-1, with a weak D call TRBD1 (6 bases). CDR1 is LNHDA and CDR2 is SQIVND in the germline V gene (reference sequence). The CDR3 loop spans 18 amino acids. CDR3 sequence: CASSLRGGHGAGNAEAFF. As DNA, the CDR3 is TGTGCCAGTAGTCTCCGGGGGGGGCACGGGGCTGGGAACGCTGAAGCTTTCTTT.

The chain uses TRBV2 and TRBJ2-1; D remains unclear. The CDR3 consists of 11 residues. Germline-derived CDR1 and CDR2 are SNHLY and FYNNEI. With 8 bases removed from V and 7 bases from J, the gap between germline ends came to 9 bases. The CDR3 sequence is CASEGENEQFF. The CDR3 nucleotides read TGTGCCAGCGAAGGAGAAAATGAGCAGTTCTTC.

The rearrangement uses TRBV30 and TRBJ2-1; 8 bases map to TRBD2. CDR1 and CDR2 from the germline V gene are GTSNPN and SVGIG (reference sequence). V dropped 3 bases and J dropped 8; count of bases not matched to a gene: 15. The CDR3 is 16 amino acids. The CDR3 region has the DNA TGTGCCTGGAGCCAGCGGGGGCTCATGGCGGGGGATGAGCAGTTCTTC. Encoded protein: CAWSQRGLMAGDEQFF.

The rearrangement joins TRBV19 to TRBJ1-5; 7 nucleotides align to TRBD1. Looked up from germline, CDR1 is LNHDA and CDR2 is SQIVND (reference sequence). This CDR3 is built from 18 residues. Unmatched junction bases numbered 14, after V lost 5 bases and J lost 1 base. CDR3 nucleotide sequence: TGTGCCAGTAGTCCCCAGGGGGTTCTGTTCGGAAGCAATCAGCCCCAGCATTTT. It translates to CASSPQGVLFGSNQPQHF.

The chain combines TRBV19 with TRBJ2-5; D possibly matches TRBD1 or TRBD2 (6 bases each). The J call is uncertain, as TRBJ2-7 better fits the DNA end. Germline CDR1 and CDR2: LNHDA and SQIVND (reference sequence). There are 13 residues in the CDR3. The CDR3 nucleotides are TGTGCCAGTAGTAGGGGGGCTACCTACGAGCAGTACTTC. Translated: CASSRGATYEQYF.